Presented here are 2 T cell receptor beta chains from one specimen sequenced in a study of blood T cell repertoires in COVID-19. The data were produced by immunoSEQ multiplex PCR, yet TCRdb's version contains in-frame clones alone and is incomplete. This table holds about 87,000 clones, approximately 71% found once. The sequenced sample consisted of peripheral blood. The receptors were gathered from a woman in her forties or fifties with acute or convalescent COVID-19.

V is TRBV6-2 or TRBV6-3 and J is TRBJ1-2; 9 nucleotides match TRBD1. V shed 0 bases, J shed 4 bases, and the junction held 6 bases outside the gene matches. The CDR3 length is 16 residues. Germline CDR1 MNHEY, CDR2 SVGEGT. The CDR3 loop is CASSYSGTGRAYGYTF. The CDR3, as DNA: TGTGCCAGCAGTTACTCTGGGACAGGGCGTGCCTATGGCTACACCTTC.

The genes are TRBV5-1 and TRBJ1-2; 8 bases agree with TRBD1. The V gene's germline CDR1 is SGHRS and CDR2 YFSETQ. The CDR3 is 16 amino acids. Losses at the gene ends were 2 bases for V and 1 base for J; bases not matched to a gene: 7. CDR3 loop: CASSFAGTGDNYGYTF. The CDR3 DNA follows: TGCGCCAGCAGCTTCGCCGGGACAGGAGATAACTATGGCTACACCTTC.